This T cell receptor beta chain appears in the sequencing data of a study of identical twins. The study, taken as a whole, reports: Low generation probability was overrepresented in out-of-frame alpha sequences shared by twins.

This clonotype appeared many times. As yet, its antigen is unknown. After template switching added a universal primer site, the resulting cDNA carried unique molecular identifiers. MiXCR, applied by TCRdb to the 5' RACE reads, yields one record per CDR3 protein. This table has roughly 220,000 distinct CDR3 sequences, 6% to 7% appearing once. Between the trimmed V and J ends, which lost 7 bases and 6 bases, there was a span of 19 bases. This CDR3 has 15 amino acids. Germline V gene data show CDR1 as SNHLY and CDR2 as FYNNEI. The sample was also linked to a second study, of T cells expressing NK-cell markers. That report notes: Of eight sequenced donors, seven were HCMV-seropositive and one HCMV-seronegative. The study found dominant NKG2C+ clonotypes at about 1.0-8% of CD8+ T cells in roughly six donors.

This clonotype originated in a young woman in good health. The sequencing input was CD8+ T cells sorted from blood. The genes are TRBV2 and TRBJ2-1; D is possibly TRBD1 or TRBD2 (5 bases each). The CDR3, as DNA: TGTGCCAGCACCGGTGGGGGAACCAAGGGCAATGAGCAGTTCTTC. Encoded protein: CASTGGGTKGNEQFF.